This T cell receptor beta chain is from a study of cytomegalovirus exposure and HLA in healthy donors. Points from the study as a whole: Common viral pathogens seemed, in a later analysis, to connect with several of the most significant clusters. Researchers reportedly found TCR beta sequences accurately predicted most subjects' HLA-A and HLA-B alleles.

Primers: 60 Vbeta forward and 13 Jbeta reverse. Clones were read by immunoSEQ multiplex PCR, and TCRdb kept only the in-frame ones, dropping some. The repertoire includes more than 85,000 clones, approximately 72% of them detected once, and about 2.2% sits in the top ten. Germline values: CDR1 MNHNS, CDR2 SASEGT. This CDR3 comprises 15 residues. Trimming removed 0 bases at V and 7 bases at J, with 15 bases between. This clone was seen more than once but under ten times. Its specificity is unknown. The chain employs TRBV6-1 and TRBJ2-5; perhaps TRBD2 as D (7 bases). The TCR originated in a man aged 30 to 39 in good health and CMV-seronegative. The sequenced material came from PBMCs. The CDR3, as DNA: TGTGCCAGCAGTGAAGCGGGGAGGGGGGTTGGGACCCAGTACTTC. Amino acids: CASSEAGRGVGTQYF.